The next 9 T cell receptor beta chains were all read from a single sample in a study of beta chain features in type 1 diabetes. Study findings and constraints: All four CD4+ subsets from Type 1 diabetes patients carried moderately but significantly shorter TCRB CDR3s.

What was sequenced were expressed TCRB transcripts, since all of the isolated RNA had been reverse transcribed. Data came from immunoSEQ multiplex PCR; TCRdb stores just in-frame clones and leaves some out. The sample lists about 660,000 clones, over 11% occurring once. These receptors' antigens are unknown. The sequenced material came from naive CD4+ T cells from blood. The source of these receptors is a young man with type 1 diabetes.

The rearrangement joins TRBV6-5 to TRBJ1-6; TRBD1 might be the D (5 bases). Trimming removed 2 bases at V and 14 bases at J, with 19 bases between. The CDR3 length is 15 residues. The V gene's germline CDR1 is MNHEY and CDR2 SVGAGI. The CDR3 DNA reads as TGTGCCAGCAGTTACCTTTTAACAGGCCAGGGAACCCTCCACTTT. Translating it yields CASSYLLTGQGTLHF.

This clone was seen a few times. Relative to the germline gene, one junction end is altered; a read error may explain this. This rearrangement joins TRBV7-2 to TRBJ2-7, with 7 bases that match TRBD2. Germline assignment: CDR1 SGHTA and CDR2 FQGNSA. The CDR3 sequence is 12 residues long. CDR3 loop: CASSVAGYEQYF. CDR3 in DNA: TGTGCCAGCAGCGTAGCGGGTTACGAGCAGTACTTC.

V is TRBV6-6 and J is TRBJ1-4; D ambiguous. CDR1 MNHNY and CDR2 SVGAGI come from the germline V gene (reference sequence). The CDR3 has 11 residues. Trimming stripped 2 bases from V and 7 bases from J, with 2 bases between. CDR3 DNA sequence: TGTGCCAGCAGTTACCGTGAAAAACTGTTTTTT. Protein product: CASSYREKLFF.

Written as DNA, the CDR3 is TGCGCCAGCAGCCTGGGACACAGGGAGAGGGCTTTCTTT. This encodes CASSLGHRERAFF. This chain joins TRBV4-3 and TRBJ1-1; D may be TRBD1 (6 bases). The V end was cut by 4 bases, the J end by 11 bases, with 17 bases between. The germline CDR1 and CDR2 sequences are LGHNA and YSLEER. This CDR3 contains 13 residues.

The chain has TRBV7-8 and TRBJ2-6; D is unresolved. Trimming left V 7 bases short and J 0 bases short, with 16 bases between. This CDR3 is 17 amino acids long. Germline V CDR1 and CDR2: SGHVS, FQNEAQ. In nucleotides, the CDR3 is TGTGCCAGCAACGGAAGGCTGGTTATCTCTGGGGCCAACGTCCTGACTTTC. This translates into CASNGRLVISGANVLTF. Looking up the rest from reference TRBV7-8 and TRBJ2-6 gives the full variable domain: GAGVSQSPRYKVAKRGQDVALRCDPISGHVSLFWYQQALGQGPEFLTYFQNEAQLDKSGLPSDRFFAERPEGSVSTLKIQRTQQEDSAVYLCASNGRLVISGANVLTFGAGSRLTVL.

The J gene is TRBJ1-2, the V gene TRBV6-1; TRBD1 is a possible D gene (6 bases). The CDR3 is 15 amino acids. Germline V CDR1 and CDR2: MNHNS, SASEGT. Trimming removed 10 bases from V and 4 bases from J, with 22 bases in between. CDR3 sequence: CATNTRQAFLYGYTF. The CDR3 DNA reads TGTGCCACCAATACCCGACAGGCGTTCCTCTATGGCTACACCTTC.

The J gene is TRBJ1-5, the V gene TRBV7-9; D is undetermined. Germline CDR1 is SEHNR and CDR2 is FQNEAQ (reference sequence). The length of the CDR3 is 15 residues. The germline V and J ends were trimmed by 0 bases and 8 bases, with 14 bases remaining between them. CDR3 region: CASSLAGSGDEPQHF. As DNA, the CDR3 is TGTGCCAGCAGCTTAGCGGGGTCGGGAGATGAGCCCCAGCATTTT.

This clone was counted between two and nine times. The chain recombines TRBV20-1 with TRBJ2-4; D is ambiguous. Germline V gene lookup returns CDR1 DFQATT and CDR2 SNEGSKA (reference sequence). This CDR3 comprises 11 residues. V lost 3 bases, J lost 5 bases, and 5 bases lay in between. CDR3 nucleotides: TGCAGTGCTAGGACTCAAAACATTCAGTACTTC. This sequence encodes CSARTQNIQYF.

V is TRBV15 and J is TRBJ2-3; TRBD1 matches 9 bases. The CDR3 extends over 15 amino acids. Germline CDR1 and CDR2: LNHNV and YYDKDF (reference sequence). After removal of 5 bases from V and 5 bases from J, the junction contained 8 bases not matched to a gene. CDR3 in amino acids: CATSLPGTGLDTQYF. In nucleotides, the CDR3 is TGTGCCACCAGCCTCCCCGGGACAGGGTTAGATACGCAGTATTTT.